This TCR beta chain was sequenced for a study of T cells after yellow fever vaccination. Study at large: When fractions had low cell numbers, they were prepared with SMART-Seq v4 Ultra Low Input. Whole-study results and caveats: High-abundance clonotypes from the bulk population could contaminate FACS-sorted repertoires.

This clonotype occurred many times. The antigen is undetermined. The CDR3 consists of 11 residues. Looked up from germline, CDR1 is MDHEN and CDR2 is SYDVKM. V lost 3 bases and J lost 7, with 6 bases in between. TCRdb re-called the 5' RACE reads through MiXCR, storing one row per CDR3 protein. The sample records 450,000 to 550,000 distinct CDR3 sequences, less than 25% being singletons. The sample was PBMCs, taken approximately 20 days after the first yellow fever vaccination. This chain links TRBV28 with TRBJ1-2; the D is unclear. The receptor was derived from a man younger than 30 who received the YFV17D yellow fever vaccine. The CDR3 reads CASSLGFGYTF. CDR3 nucleotides: TGTGCCAGCAGTTTGGGTTTTGGCTACACCTTC.